This T cell receptor beta chain was obtained from a study of blood T cell repertoires in COVID-19. Study information: Samples of COVID-19 (acute and convalescent) were obtained from the United States, Italy and Spain. T cells, B-cell-depleted T cells, or PBMCs supplied cDNA or gDNA.

The CDR3 loop spans 14 amino acids. CDR1 and CDR2 from the germline V gene are SGHAT and FQNNGV. Germline trimming cut 1 base from V and 4 bases from J; bases unmatched to any gene: 0. In the original workflow: Amplified reference gene primers provided the basis for estimating nucleated cell counts. Sequenced by immunoSEQ multiplex PCR; TCRdb stores in-frame clones only, minus some. V and J calls and clone size follow that table, whereas D and trimming were derived from the DNA. The sample holds 30,000 to 35,000 clones; roughly four fifths are singletons and the top ten take roughly 37%. The chain links TRBV11-2 to TRBJ2-7; 11 bases match TRBD1. The sequence came from a man older than 75 with active or convalescent COVID-19. The sample consisted of peripheral blood. CDR3 in amino acids: CASSLGDRGYEQYF. CDR3 nucleotide sequence: TGTGCCAGCAGCTTAGGGGACAGGGGGTACGAGCAGTACTTC.